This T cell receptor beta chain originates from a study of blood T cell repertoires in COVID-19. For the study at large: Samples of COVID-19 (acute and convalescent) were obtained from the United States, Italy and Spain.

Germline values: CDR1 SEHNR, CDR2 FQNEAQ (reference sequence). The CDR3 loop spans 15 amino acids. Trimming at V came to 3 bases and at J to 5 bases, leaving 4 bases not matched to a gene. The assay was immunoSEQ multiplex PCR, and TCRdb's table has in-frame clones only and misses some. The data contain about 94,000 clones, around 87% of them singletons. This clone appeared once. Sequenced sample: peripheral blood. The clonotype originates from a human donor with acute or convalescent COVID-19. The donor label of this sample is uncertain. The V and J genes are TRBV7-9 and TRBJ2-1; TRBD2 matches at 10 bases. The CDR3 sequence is CASSFEAGGHNEQFF. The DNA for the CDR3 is TGTGCCAGCAGCTTTGAAGCGGGGGGGCACAATGAGCAGTTCTTC.